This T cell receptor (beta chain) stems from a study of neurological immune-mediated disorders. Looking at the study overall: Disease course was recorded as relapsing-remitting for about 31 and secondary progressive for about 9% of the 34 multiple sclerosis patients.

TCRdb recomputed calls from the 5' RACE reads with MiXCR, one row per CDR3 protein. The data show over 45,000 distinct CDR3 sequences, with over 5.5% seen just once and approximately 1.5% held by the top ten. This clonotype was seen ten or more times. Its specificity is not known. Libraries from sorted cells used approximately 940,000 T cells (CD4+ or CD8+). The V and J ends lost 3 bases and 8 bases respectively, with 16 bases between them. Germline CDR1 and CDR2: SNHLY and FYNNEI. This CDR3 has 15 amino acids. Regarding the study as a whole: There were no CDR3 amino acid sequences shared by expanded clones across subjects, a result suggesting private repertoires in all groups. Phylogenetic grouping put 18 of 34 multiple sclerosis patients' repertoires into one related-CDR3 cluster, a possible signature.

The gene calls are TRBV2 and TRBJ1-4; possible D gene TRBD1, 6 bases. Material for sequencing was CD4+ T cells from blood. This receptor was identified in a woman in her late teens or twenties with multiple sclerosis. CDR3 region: CASSENPGHLEKLFF. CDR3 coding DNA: TGTGCCAGCAGTGAGAACCCGGGACATCTCGAAAAACTGTTTTTT.